A selection of T cell receptor beta chains follows, all from one sample in a study of blood T cell repertoires in COVID-19. Generated by immunoSEQ multiplex PCR, the TCRdb table keeps only in-frame clones and is missing some. The table shows about 150,000 clones, with less than 90% occurring only once. The sample consisted of peripheral blood. The source is a woman between 65 and 79 years old with acute or convalescent COVID-19. Both conserved end residues are part of each CDR3. Fields, in order: D gene, clone size, V gene, J gene, CDR3 protein, CDR3 DNA. The D gene is left open where the match is weak. A clone size is listed for some rows: how often the clone was seen (once, few, many), or a class if it is expanded.

D gene: TRBD1
clone size: NA
V gene: TRBV9
J gene: TRBJ2-4
CDR3 protein: CASSVEPRGNIQYF
CDR3 DNA: TGTGCCAGCAGCGTAGAGCCCAGGGGGAACATTCAGTACTTC

D gene: TRBD1
clone size: NA
V gene: TRBV19
J gene: TRBJ2-2
CDR3 protein: CASSIGVQGSTGELFF
CDR3 DNA: TGTGCCAGTAGTATAGGGGTACAGGGGTCCACCGGGGAGCTGTTTTTT

D gene: TRBD1
clone size: once
V gene: TRBV6-1
J gene: TRBJ1-2
CDR3 protein: CASSEGRGNGYTF
CDR3 DNA: TGTGCCAGCAGTGAAGGCAGGGGGAATGGCTACACCTTC

D gene: TRBD1
clone size: NA
V gene: TRBV4-3
J gene: TRBJ1-2
CDR3 protein: CASSQLTGGIYGYTF
CDR3 DNA: TGCGCCAGCAGCCAACTTACAGGGGGGATCTATGGCTACACCTTC

D gene: NA
clone size: NA
V gene: TRBV14
J gene: TRBJ1-2
CDR3 protein: CASSQDFGRQRTSLAGYTF
CDR3 DNA: TGTGCCAGCAGCCAAGATTTCGGCCGACAGCGCACCTCCCTGGCCGGCTACACCTTC

D gene: TRBD1
clone size: once
V gene: TRBV29-1
J gene: TRBJ1-2
CDR3 protein: CSVLTGGEGYTF
CDR3 DNA: TGCAGCGTCCTCACAGGGGGTGAAGGCTACACCTTC

D gene: TRBD2
clone size: NA
V gene: TRBV2
J gene: TRBJ2-5
CDR3 protein: CASSLGGGAETQYF
CDR3 DNA: TGTGCCAGCAGTCTTGGCGGGGGGGCCGAGACCCAGTACTTC

D gene: TRBD2
clone size: NA
V gene: TRBV13
J gene: TRBJ2-4
CDR3 protein: CASSLYGGGLTRF
CDR3 DNA: TGTGCCAGCAGCTTGTATGGTGGGGGACTAACCCGCTTC

D gene: NA
clone size: NA
V gene: TRBV19
J gene: TRBJ1-2
CDR3 protein: CASTSTTGYGYTF
CDR3 DNA: TGTGCCAGTACTAGCACGACAGGCTATGGCTACACCTTC

D gene: NA
clone size: NA
V gene: TRBV14
J gene: TRBJ1-2
CDR3 protein: CASRQQGGDGYTF
CDR3 DNA: TGTGCCAGCAGGCAACAGGGCGGGGATGGCTACACCTTC

D gene: TRBD2
clone size: NA
V gene: TRBV4-1
J gene: TRBJ2-1
CDR3 protein: CASSQGSGGLYNEQFF
CDR3 DNA: TGCGCCAGCAGCCAAGGGAGCGGGGGCCTTTACAATGAGCAGTTCTTC

D gene: TRBD2
clone size: NA
V gene: TRBV7-2
J gene: TRBJ2-5
CDR3 protein: CASSTSGGQETQYF
CDR3 DNA: TGTGCCAGCAGCACTAGCGGGGGACAAGAGACCCAGTACTTC

D gene: TRBD1
clone size: once
V gene: TRBV7-6
J gene: TRBJ2-1
CDR3 protein: CASSLHPAGGQDEQFF
CDR3 DNA: TGTGCCAGCAGCCTTCATCCCGCAGGGGGTCAGGATGAGCAGTTCTTC

D gene: TRBD1
clone size: once
V gene: TRBV28
J gene: TRBJ1-4
CDR3 protein: CASSSPTQGANEKLFF
CDR3 DNA: TGTGCCAGCAGTTCCCCTACTCAGGGGGCGAATGAAAAACTGTTTTTT

D gene: NA
clone size: NA
V gene: TRBV6-2/TRBV6-3
J gene: TRBJ2-5
CDR3 protein: CASSYSAGSIQETQYF
CDR3 DNA: TGTGCCAGCAGTTACTCTGCGGGGTCGATTCAAGAGACCCAGTACTTC

D gene: NA
clone size: NA
V gene: TRBV5-6
J gene: TRBJ2-6
CDR3 protein: CASSFGQILSGANVLTF
CDR3 DNA: TGTGCCAGCAGCTTCGGACAGATTCTCTCTGGGGCCAACGTCCTGACTTTC

D gene: TRBD1
clone size: NA
V gene: TRBV6-1
J gene: TRBJ1-2
CDR3 protein: CASSEGQGYYGYTF
CDR3 DNA: TGTGCCAGCAGTGAAGGACAGGGTTACTATGGCTACACCTTC

D gene: NA
clone size: few
V gene: TRBV7-2
J gene: TRBJ1-3
CDR3 protein: CASSLEPGLRGNTIYF
CDR3 DNA: TGTGCCAGCAGCTTGGAACCGGGACTTCGTGGAAACACCATATATTTT

D gene: TRBD1
clone size: few
V gene: TRBV4-1
J gene: TRBJ1-1
CDR3 protein: CASSQEAPGGGGTEAFF
CDR3 DNA: TGCGCCAGCAGCCAAGAGGCGCCAGGGGGCGGTGGGACTGAAGCTTTCTTT

D gene: TRBD1
clone size: NA
V gene: TRBV28
J gene: TRBJ1-5
CDR3 protein: CASKRTGPSNQPQHF
CDR3 DNA: TGTGCCAGCAAAAGGACAGGACCAAGCAATCAGCCCCAGCATTTT

D gene: TRBD1
clone size: NA
V gene: TRBV6-5
J gene: TRBJ2-1
CDR3 protein: CASSYFAGGAGNEQFF
CDR3 DNA: TGTGCCAGCAGTTACTTCGCAGGGGGCGCGGGCAATGAGCAGTTCTTC

D gene: TRBD1
clone size: NA
V gene: TRBV5-1
J gene: TRBJ1-1
CDR3 protein: CASSPDRGLARNTEAFF
CDR3 DNA: TGCGCCAGCAGCCCAGACAGGGGGCTTGCTCGCAACACTGAAGCTTTCTTT

D gene: TRBD1
clone size: NA
V gene: TRBV5-8
J gene: TRBJ2-5
CDR3 protein: CASSSYRGRGTQYF
CDR3 DNA: TGTGCCAGCAGCTCATACAGGGGACGGGGGACCCAGTACTTC

D gene: NA
clone size: NA
V gene: TRBV7-9
J gene: TRBJ2-5
CDR3 protein: CASSHQGSSVHSQETQYF
CDR3 DNA: TGTGCCAGCAGCCACCAGGGGAGTAGCGTTCACTCGCAAGAGACCCAGTACTTC

D gene: NA
clone size: NA
V gene: TRBV6-5
J gene: TRBJ1-2
CDR3 protein: CASSYAGLGYGYTF
CDR3 DNA: TGTGCCAGCAGTTACGCAGGGTTAGGCTATGGCTACACCTTC

D gene: TRBD1
clone size: NA
V gene: TRBV7-2
J gene: TRBJ2-2
CDR3 protein: CASSLQGGQGGELFF
CDR3 DNA: TGTGCCAGCAGCCTACAGGGGGGCCAGGGCGGGGAGCTGTTTTTT

D gene: NA
clone size: NA
V gene: TRBV19
J gene: TRBJ1-3
CDR3 protein: CAIAGGNTGNTIYF
CDR3 DNA: TGTGCCATTGCCGGGGGGAATACTGGAAACACCATATATTTT

D gene: NA
clone size: NA
V gene: TRBV4-2
J gene: TRBJ2-5
CDR3 protein: CASSQDRVETQYF
CDR3 DNA: TGTGCCAGCAGCCAAGATCGGGTGGAGACCCAGTACTTC